This TCR beta chain was documented in a study of blood T cell repertoires in COVID-19. Background on the study: The United States, Italy and Spain supplied acute and convalescent COVID-19 samples. The analysed material was cDNA or gDNA that came from T cells, B-cell-depleted T cells, or PBMCs.

How the authors handled the data: Amplification with reference gene primers provided the estimates of nucleated cell counts. Libraries were prepared by immunoSEQ multiplex PCR; TCRdb keeps only in-frame clonotypes and omits some of them. D and trimming come from the DNA, and the V and J calls and clone size come from that table. The repertoire holds 150,000 or so clones, with roughly 83% as singletons. With 7 bases removed from V and 0 bases from J, the gap between germline ends came to 14 bases. CDR3 size: 15 residues. CDR1 and CDR2 (germline): SGHRS, YFSETQ. Those enrolled in Seattle joined during active infection and were followed longitudinally afterward.

The sample was peripheral blood. The receptor's source is a woman aged 70 to 79 with COVID-19, enrolled during active disease. The V call is TRBV5-1, the J call TRBJ1-3; possibly TRBD1 for D (6 bases). CDR3 sequence: CASRRGGNSGNTIYF. CDR3 bases: TGCGCCAGCCGTCGCGGGGGCAACTCTGGAAACACCATATATTTT.